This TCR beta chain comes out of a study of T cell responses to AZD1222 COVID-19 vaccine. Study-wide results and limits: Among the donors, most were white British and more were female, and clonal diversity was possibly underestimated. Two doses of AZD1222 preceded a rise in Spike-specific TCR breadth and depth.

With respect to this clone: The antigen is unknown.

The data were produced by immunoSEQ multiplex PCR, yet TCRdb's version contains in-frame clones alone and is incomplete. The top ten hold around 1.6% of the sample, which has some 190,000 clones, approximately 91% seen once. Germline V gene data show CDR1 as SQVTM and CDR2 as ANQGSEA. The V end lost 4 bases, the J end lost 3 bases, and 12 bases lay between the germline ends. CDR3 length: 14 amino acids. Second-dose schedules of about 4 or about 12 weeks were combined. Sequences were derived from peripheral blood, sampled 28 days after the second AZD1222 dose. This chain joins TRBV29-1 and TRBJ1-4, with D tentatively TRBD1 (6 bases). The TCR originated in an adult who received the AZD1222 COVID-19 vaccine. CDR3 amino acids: CSVGSGAANEKLFF. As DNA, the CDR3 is TGCAGCGTTGGGTCGGGGGCGGCTAATGAAAAACTGTTTTTT.